This entry lists 24 T cell receptor beta chains sequenced from one sample in a study of T cells after yellow fever vaccination (dated by TCRdb to about 2019). Library preparation used 5' RACE. Sequencing took place on an Illumina HiSeq 2500. TCRdb took the public reads, trimmed them with fastp at Q25, ran MiXCR for clone calling and kept in-frame beta chains. When rows share a CDR3 protein, they turn into one entry using the most common DNA and genes. The sample yields under 150,000 distinct CDR3 sequences; roughly 8% were counted once. Of the sample, approximately 0.67% falls within the top ten clones. The meaning of the sample's treatment or condition label: live attenuated yellow fever vaccine strain. The specimen comprised CD4+ T cells sorted from PBMCs, sampled 5 days after the yellow fever booster vaccination. These receptors were collected from a man aged 25-45 years who received the YFV17D yellow fever vaccine.

This clonotype has a count of ten or more. The chain has TRBV20-1 and TRBJ2-7, with 11 positions matching TRBD2. V trimming: 5 bases; J trimming: 7 bases; junction bases outside the gene matches: 10. The CDR3 has 14 amino acids. From germline, CDR1 is DFQATT and CDR2 SNEGSKA (reference sequence). The CDR3 nucleotides read TGCAGTGCTGCGACTAGCGGGACCCTGAGTGAGCAGTACTTC. Amino acids: CSAATSGTLSEQYF.

This clonotype was seen many times. The chain couples TRBV30 to TRBJ1-4; 7 nucleotides match TRBD1. The CDR3 has 16 residues. V was pared by 0 bases and J by 8 bases, with 12 bases of the junction left unmatched. In germline, CDR1 is GTSNPN, CDR2 SVGIG (reference sequence). CDR3 sequence: CAWSVPHRGGLEKLFF. The CDR3 DNA reads as TGTGCCTGGAGTGTACCCCACAGGGGCGGTTTAGAAAAACTGTTTTTT.

This clonotype was observed many times. The rearrangement uses TRBV7-2 and TRBJ2-7; TRBD1 is a possible D gene (6 bases). CDR1 is SGHTA, CDR2 FQGNSA, per germline. This CDR3 is built from 15 residues. Between the trimmed V and J ends, which lost 2 bases and 0 bases, there was a span of 11 bases. The CDR3 is CASSLRGSSSYEQYF. CDR3 DNA sequence: TGTGCCAGCAGCTTAAGGGGGAGCAGCTCCTACGAGCAGTACTTC.

In regard to this clonotype: This may be a read error: a much more frequent sequence differs by one nucleotide. V and J are TRBV7-9 and TRBJ2-3; TRBD2 matches 9 bases. The CDR3 is 14 amino acids. From germline, CDR1 is SEHNR and CDR2 FQNEAQ (reference sequence). As DNA, the CDR3 is TGTGCCAGCGGCTTAGCGGGGGCTGGAGATACGCAGTATTTT. Its translation is CASGLAGAGDTQYF.

This clonotype occurred many times. The chain links TRBV10-3 to TRBJ1-1, with a tentative D call TRBD1 (6 bases). This CDR3 comprises 13 residues. CDR1 and CDR2 from the germline V gene are ENHRY and SYGVKD. Trimming cost V 7 bases and J 6 bases, with 15 bases left between them. The CDR3 sequence: CAIKWSGDAEAFF. The CDR3 nucleotides read TGTGCCATCAAGTGGTCAGGGGACGCTGAAGCTTTCTTT.

This clonotype was picked up many times. The rearrangement uses TRBV7-2 and TRBJ2-1; TRBD2 matches 7 bases. Germline values: CDR1 SGHTA, CDR2 FQGNSA. This CDR3 is 15 amino acids long. The junction had 5 bases not matched to a gene; V was cut back by 5 bases and J by 1 base. The CDR3 nucleotides are TGTGCCAGCAGCCGGCTAGCGGATTCCTACAATGAGCAGTTCTTC. Protein product: CASSRLADSYNEQFF.

This clonotype was recorded at least ten times. The rearrangement uses TRBV20-1 and TRBJ2-7, with 7 bases aligning to TRBD2. V was pared by 2 bases and J by 0 bases, with 7 bases of the junction left unmatched. The CDR3 is 15 residues long. Germline values: CDR1 DFQATT, CDR2 SNEGSKA (reference sequence). Here the CDR3 DNA reads TGCAGTGCTAGACCGAGCGGGATTAGCTCCTACGAGCAGTACTTC. Amino acids: CSARPSGISSYEQYF.

The table lists this clonotype with many counts. The J gene is TRBJ2-5, the V gene TRBV27; D not certain. The length of the CDR3 is 12 residues. V was pared by 5 bases and J by 5 bases, with 9 bases between. Germline CDR1 MNHEY, CDR2 SMNVEV (reference sequence). The DNA for the CDR3 is TGTGCCAGCAGTCCGACCCGGGAGACCCAGTACTTC. Protein sequence: CASSPTRETQYF.

This clonotype showed up many times. This chain links TRBV28 with TRBJ2-5; D is uncertain. This CDR3 comprises 10 residues. The V end was cut by 9 bases, the J end by 2 bases, with 4 bases between. In germline, CDR1 is MDHEN, CDR2 SYDVKM. The CDR3 spells CASFQETQYF. The DNA of the CDR3 is TGTGCCAGTTTTCAAGAGACCCAGTACTTC.

This chain links TRBV7-2 with TRBJ2-1; weak D call: TRBD2 (6 bases). CDR1 is SGHTA, CDR2 FQGNSA, per germline. V was shortened by 3 bases and J by 9 bases, with 12 bases between the two germline ends. This CDR3 comprises 13 residues. The CDR3 region has the DNA TGTGCCAGCAGCTTCCATCCGGAGGGTGAGCAGTTCTTC. Its protein is CASSFHPEGEQFF.

There are a few counts of this clonotype. The rearrangement joins TRBV20-1 to TRBJ2-3; a weak D match, TRBD1 (5 bases). The CDR3 length is 13 residues. Germline CDR1 and CDR2: DFQATT and SNEGSKA (reference sequence). The V gene lost 5 bases and the J gene lost 2 bases, with 11 bases spanning the gap. CDR3 DNA: TGCAGTGCTCACCACAGGTCCACAGATACGCAGTATTTT. It translates to CSAHHRSTDTQYF.

This clonotype was counted between two and nine times. V usage is TRBV19 and J usage is TRBJ1-2, with D unclear. The germline V gene has CDR1 LNHDA and CDR2 SQIVND (reference sequence). The V end lost 4 bases, the J end lost 0 bases, and 6 bases lay between the germline ends. The CDR3 has 13 amino acids. CDR3 in amino acids: CASSRASNYGYTF. The CDR3 DNA follows: TGTGCCAGTAGTAGGGCTTCTAACTATGGCTACACCTTC.

The chain uses TRBV29-1 and TRBJ2-6; D could derive from TRBD1 or TRBD2 (5 bases each). Germline V CDR1 and CDR2: SQVTM, ANQGSEA. The CDR3 is 15 residues long. Trimming left V 3 bases short and J 1 base short, with 10 bases between. The CDR3 here is CSVESGGSGANVLTF. Here the CDR3 DNA reads TGCAGCGTTGAGTCTGGGGGATCTGGGGCCAACGTCCTGACTTTC.

This clonotype was seen at least ten times. The chain links TRBV5-5 to TRBJ2-7; 8 positions agree with TRBD2. Germline trimming cut 4 bases from V and 7 bases from J; bases unmatched to any gene: 7. The CDR3 is made up of 13 amino acids. CDR1 is SGHKS and CDR2 is YYEKEE in the germline V gene (reference sequence). The CDR3 DNA reads as TGTGCCAGCAGCCGCCGGGGGGGTTGGGAGCAGTACTTC. As protein: CASSRRGGWEQYF.

Ten or more counts support this clonotype. The V call is TRBV18, the J call TRBJ1-4, with a weak D call TRBD1 (5 bases). CDR3 length equals 13 residues. Germline lookup yields CDR1 KGHSH and CDR2 LQKENI. Trimming removed 8 bases at V and 3 bases at J, with 10 bases between. The DNA for the CDR3 is TGTGCCAGCGGGAGGGGATCTAATGAAAAACTGTTTTTT. Its protein product is CASGRGSNEKLFF.

This clonotype was counted ten times or more. This chain uses TRBV7-2 with TRBJ2-5, with no clear D. The V end was cut by 1 base, the J end by 7 bases, with 10 bases between. Per the germline V gene, CDR1 is SGHTA and CDR2 is FQGNSA. The CDR3 has 13 residues. The CDR3 is CASSLEFSGTQYF. Written as DNA, the CDR3 is TGTGCCAGCAGCTTAGAGTTCAGTGGGACCCAGTACTTC.

This clonotype was recorded at least ten times. The chain links TRBV12-3 or TRBV12-4 to TRBJ2-7, with a weak D call TRBD2 (5 bases). The ends were cut back, 6 bases at V and 7 bases at J, with 19 bases in the middle. This CDR3 spans 14 amino acids. The DNA for the CDR3 is TGTGCCAGCAGGCCGACCGCGGGTTCGGAAGAGCAGTACTTC. Protein product: CASRPTAGSEEQYF.

This clonotype was counted at least ten times. The genes are TRBV10-3 and TRBJ2-5; no clear D gene. This CDR3 comprises 12 residues. V lost 0 bases to trimming and J lost 5 bases, with 4 bases between them. Per the germline V gene, CDR1 is ENHRY and CDR2 is SYGVKD. CDR3 sequence: CAISESAETQYF. The CDR3 DNA is TGTGCCATCAGTGAGTCCGCGGAGACCCAGTACTTC.

This clonotype was detected ten times or more. The V and J genes are TRBV7-3 and TRBJ2-3, with 10 nucleotides matching TRBD2. This CDR3 spans 20 amino acids. V lost 2 bases, J lost 1 base, and 15 bases stayed unmatched. Per germline, CDR1 SGHTA and CDR2 FQGTGA. CDR3 residues: CASSLLGVSGRPGGTDTQYF. The CDR3 DNA sequence: TGTGCCAGCAGCTTACTAGGGGTTAGCGGGAGGCCCGGGGGCACAGATACGCAGTATTTT.

This clonotype was seen a few times. The chain recombines TRBV7-2 with TRBJ2-7, with 7 bases matching TRBD1. The CDR3 runs to 15 residues. V gave up 1 base and J gave up 2 bases; unmatched junction bases: 5. In germline, CDR1 is SGHTA, CDR2 FQGNSA. CDR3 sequence (DNA): TGTGCCAGCAGCTTAGTAACAGGGGATACCTACGAGCAGTACTTC. Its protein product is CASSLVTGDTYEQYF.

Ten or more counts support this clonotype. The V gene is TRBV30, the J gene TRBJ2-7; D call uncertain. The CDR3 is 14 residues long. Per the germline V gene, CDR1 is GTSNPN and CDR2 is SVGIG (reference sequence). Trimming shortened V by 2 bases and J by 3 bases, and 14 bases separated the two germline ends. CDR3 loop: CAWSPVNGRYEQYF. The DNA of the CDR3 is TGTGCCTGGAGTCCGGTGAACGGCCGCTACGAGCAGTACTTC. Drawing the rest from reference TRBV30 and TRBJ2-7, the complete variable domain is SQTIHQWPATLVQPVGSPLSLECTVEGTSNPNLYWYRQAAGRGLQLLFYSVGIGQISSEVPQNLSASRPQDRQFILSSKKLLLSDSGFYLCAWSPVNGRYEQYFGPGTRLTVT.

This clonotype was detected ten times or more. This chain links TRBV6-2 or TRBV6-3 with TRBJ2-2; 9 bases are shared with TRBD1. Germline assignment: CDR1 MNHEY and CDR2 SVGEGT. The CDR3 is 15 amino acids. V lost 6 bases and J lost 6; bases outside the gene matches: 8. In DNA form, the CDR3 reads TGTGCCAGCAGCAACAGGGACAGGGTCCCCGGGGAGCTGTTTTTT. It encodes CASSNRDRVPGELFF.

At least ten counts were recorded for this clonotype. The J gene is TRBJ2-6, the V gene TRBV20-1, with D unclear. CDR1 is DFQATT and CDR2 is SNEGSKA in the germline V gene (reference sequence). CDR3 length: 17 amino acids. The ends were cut back, 4 bases at V and 3 bases at J, with 19 bases in the middle. CDR3 DNA: TGCAGTGCTACGCTCCCCTTTACAGTGCATGGGGCCAACGTCCTGACTTTC. Translating it yields CSATLPFTVHGANVLTF.

Of note for this clonotype: A much larger clone sits a single nucleotide away, making a read error possible. The chain uses TRBV7-7 and TRBJ1-1; a possible D gene is TRBD1 (6 bases). Germline CDR1 reads SSHAT; CDR2 reads FNYEAQ (reference sequence). The CDR3 has 13 residues. The CDR3 DNA sequence: TGTGCTAGCAGCCACGGACAGAAGACTGAAGCTTTCTTT. Translating gives CASSHGQKTEAFF.